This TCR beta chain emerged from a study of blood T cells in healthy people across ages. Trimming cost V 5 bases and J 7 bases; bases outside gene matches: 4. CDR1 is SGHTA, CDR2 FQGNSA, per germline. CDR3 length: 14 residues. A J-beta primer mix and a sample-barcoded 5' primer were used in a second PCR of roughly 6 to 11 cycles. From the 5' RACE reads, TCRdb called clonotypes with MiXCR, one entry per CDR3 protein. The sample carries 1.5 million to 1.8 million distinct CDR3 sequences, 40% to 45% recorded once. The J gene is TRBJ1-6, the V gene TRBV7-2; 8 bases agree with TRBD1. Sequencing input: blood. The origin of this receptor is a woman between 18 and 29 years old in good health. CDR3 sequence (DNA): TGTGCCAGCAGCCGGGGACAGGAGAATTCACCCCTCCACTTT. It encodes CASSRGQENSPLHF. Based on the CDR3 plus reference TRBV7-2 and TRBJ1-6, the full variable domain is GAGVSQSPSNKVTEKGKDVELRCDPISGHTALYWYRQSLGQGLEFLIYFQGNSAPDKSGLPSDRFSAERTGGSVSTLTIQRTQQEDSAVYLCASSRGQENSPLHFGNGTRLTVT.